Included here is one T cell receptor beta chain sequence, with context. Its specificity is not known. Extracted RNA was reverse transcribed, and the resulting cDNA served as sequencing template. Repertoires were generated with immunoSEQ multiplex PCR, while TCRdb's copy carries only in-frame clones and drops some. The table shows about 170,000 clones, with about 54% occurring only once. The source of the sample is a study of CD8+ T cells in alopecia areata. Study at large: Tofacitinib treatment spanned 6 to 18 months, with 6 months off drug afterward. Points from the study as a whole: Tofacitinib produced a significant decrease in scalp clonality and in expanded CD8+ clones among the top 100.

The J segment lost 2 bases and the V segment lost 3 bases, leaving 7 bases of the junction unmatched. The CDR3 is 15 residues long. CDR1 and CDR2 (germline): SGHRS, YFSETQ. Treatment described: oral pan-JAK inhibitor, 5-10 mg twice daily. Alopecia areata patients provided lesional scalp punch biopsies and peripheral blood. This chain connects TRBV5-1 to TRBJ2-7; 8 positions agree with TRBD1. The sequencing here drew on CD4+ T cells sorted from blood, taken at approximately week 56, from a patient treated with tofacitinib. The receptor comes from a human donor with alopecia areata. The chain's CDR3 is CASSSPDRATYEQYF. The CDR3 DNA reads TGCGCCAGCAGCTCTCCGGACAGGGCGACCTACGAGCAGTACTTC.